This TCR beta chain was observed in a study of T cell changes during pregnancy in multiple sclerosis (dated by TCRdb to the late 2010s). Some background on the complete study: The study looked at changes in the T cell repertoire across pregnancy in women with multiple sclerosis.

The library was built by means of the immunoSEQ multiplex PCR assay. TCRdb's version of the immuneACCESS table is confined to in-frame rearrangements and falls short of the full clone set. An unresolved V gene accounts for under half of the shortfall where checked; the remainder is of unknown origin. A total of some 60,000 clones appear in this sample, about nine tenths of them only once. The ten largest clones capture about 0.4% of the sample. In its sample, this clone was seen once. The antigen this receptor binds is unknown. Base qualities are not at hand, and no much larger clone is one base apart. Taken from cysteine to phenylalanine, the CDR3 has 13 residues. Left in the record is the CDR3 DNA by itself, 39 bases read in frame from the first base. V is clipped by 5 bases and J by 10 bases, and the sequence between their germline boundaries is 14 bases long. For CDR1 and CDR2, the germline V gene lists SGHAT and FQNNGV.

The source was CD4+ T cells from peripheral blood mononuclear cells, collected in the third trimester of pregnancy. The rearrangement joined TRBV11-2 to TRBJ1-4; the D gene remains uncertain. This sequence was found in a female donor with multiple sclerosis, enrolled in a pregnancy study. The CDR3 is CASSPAAIGKLFF. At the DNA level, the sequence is TGTGCCAGCAGCCCTGCGGCGATAGGAAAACTGTTTTTT. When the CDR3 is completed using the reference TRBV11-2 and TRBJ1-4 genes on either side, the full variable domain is EAGVAQSPRYKIIEKRQSVAFWCNPISGHATLYWYQQILGQGPKLLIQFQNNGVVDDSQLPKDRFSAERLKGVDSTLKIQPAKLEDSAVYLCASSPAAIGKLFFGSGTQLSVL.